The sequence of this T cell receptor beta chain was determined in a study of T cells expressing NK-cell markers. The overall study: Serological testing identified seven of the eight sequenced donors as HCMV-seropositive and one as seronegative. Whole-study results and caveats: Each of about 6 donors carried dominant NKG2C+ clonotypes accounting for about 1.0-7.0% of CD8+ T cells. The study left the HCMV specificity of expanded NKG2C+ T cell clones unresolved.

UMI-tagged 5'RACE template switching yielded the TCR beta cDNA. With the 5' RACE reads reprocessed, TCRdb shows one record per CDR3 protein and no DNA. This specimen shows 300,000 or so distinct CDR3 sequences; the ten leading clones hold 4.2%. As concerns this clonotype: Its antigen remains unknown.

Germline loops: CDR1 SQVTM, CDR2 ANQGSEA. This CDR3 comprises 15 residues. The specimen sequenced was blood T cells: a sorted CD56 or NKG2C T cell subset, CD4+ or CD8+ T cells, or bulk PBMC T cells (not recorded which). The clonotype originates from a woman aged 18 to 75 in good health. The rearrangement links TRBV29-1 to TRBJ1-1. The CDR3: CSVGGQQDMNTEAFF.